The 3 T cell receptor beta chains in this list originate from one sample, sequenced in a study of shared clonotypes between healthy human individuals. As defined, naive CD8 cells were CD45RO-negative and positively selected for CCR7, with terminally differentiated effector memory CD45RA+ cells excluded. Sequenced by immunoSEQ multiplex PCR; TCRdb stores in-frame clones only, minus some. The sample records 2 million to 2.5 million clones, about 92% being singletons. The sample was naive CD8+ T cells from PBMCs. Source of these receptors: a young man in good health. Some clones in this sample may be carry-over from other donors' samples.

The rearrangement joins TRBV7-9 to TRBJ2-3; D uncertain. The CDR3 has 15 amino acids. CDR1 is SEHNR, CDR2 FQNEAQ, per germline (reference sequence). V shed 1 base and J shed 5 bases, with 13 bases lying between them. CDR3 in amino acids: CASSLVRSSEDTQYF. CDR3 nucleotides: TGTGCCAGCAGCTTAGTAAGATCCTCTGAAGATACGCAGTATTTT. Supplemented by reference TRBV7-9 and TRBJ2-3, the full variable domain reads DTGVSQNPRHKITKRGQNVTFRCDPISEHNRLYWYRQTLGQGPEFLTYFQNEAQLEKSRLLSDRFSAERPKGSFSTLEIQRTEQGDSAMYLCASSLVRSSEDTQYFGPGTRLTVL.

The CDR3 DNA is TGTGCCAGCAGCCCCAGGGACAGGGGGCGACCTAACTATGGCTACACCTTC. Translated, it gives CASSPRDRGRPNYGYTF. This chain joins TRBV7-9 and TRBJ1-2, with 12 bases aligning to TRBD1. The V gene end was trimmed by 5 bases and the J gene end by 0 bases; junction bases not matched to a gene: 7. This CDR3 has 17 residues. Per the germline V gene, CDR1 is SEHNR and CDR2 is FQNEAQ (reference sequence).

The gene calls are TRBV27 and TRBJ1-1; D gene uncertain. Trimming took 0 bases from V and 1 from J, leaving 9 bases between them. The CDR3 is made up of 15 amino acids. Germline-derived CDR1 and CDR2 are MNHEY and SMNVEV (reference sequence). CDR3: CASSLSPVANTEAFF. CDR3 sequence (DNA): TGTGCCAGCAGTTTATCTCCCGTAGCGAACACTGAAGCTTTCTTT.